The clone carrying this T cell receptor beta chain was detected a few times. Germline V CDR1 and CDR2: DFQATT, SNEGSKA (reference sequence). The CDR3 contains 14 residues. Deletions cut 5 bases from V and 7 bases from J, with 21 bases between. One entry per CDR3 protein, called by TCRdb with MiXCR from the 5' RACE reads. The profile covers hundreds of thousands of distinct CDR3 sequences, with approximately 13% appearing a single time and more than 12% taken by the ten largest. This sample was included in a study of T cells after yellow fever vaccination. Study in general: Preparation used SMART-Seq v4 Ultra Low Input for the low-cell-number fractions.

The chain links TRBV20-1 to TRBJ2-7, with D possibly being TRBD2 (6 bases). The sample in question was PBMCs, obtained on the day of the yellow fever booster vaccination. The source is a man under 40 who received the YFV17D yellow fever vaccine. CDR3 DNA: TGCAGTGCTCTCCTTAGGGACTCCACACGTGAGCAGTACTTC. Translated: CSALLRDSTREQYF.